This record looks at one TCR beta chain sequence and its context. Its antigen is undetermined. The data were taken from a study of OX40 agonist ivuxolimab in advanced cancers. Study-wide background: Three patients had partial responses: one hepatocellular carcinoma, two cutaneous melanoma. Study-level points and caveats: At doses 0.1 to 3.0 mg/kg, CD4+ and CD8+ clones expanded. Normalized expansion of T-cell clones was also low for some nonresponders.

Here immunoSEQ multiplex PCR was the method, and the copy in TCRdb shows in-frame clones only, minus some. The sample has 55,000 to 75,000 clones, roughly 80% seen once. The material sequenced was CD4+ or CD8+ T cells sorted from blood, taken in a trial of the OX40 agonist ivuxolimab. This TCR was recovered from an adult with an advanced solid tumor such as melanoma, head and neck, liver or kidney cancer.

CDR3 in DNA: TGTGCCAGTAGTGAAGGGGGCACAGATACGCAGTATTTT. It translates to CASSEGGTDTQYF. V and J are TRBV19 and TRBJ2-3, with a tentative D call TRBD1 (5 bases). Trimming removed 5 bases at V and 1 base at J, with 7 bases between. Germline assignment: CDR1 LNHDA and CDR2 SQIVND (reference sequence). The CDR3 runs 13 residues. Looking up the rest from reference TRBV19 and TRBJ2-3 gives the full variable domain: DGGITQSPKYLFRKEGQNVTLSCEQNLNHDAMYWYRQDPGQGLRLIYYSQIVNDFQKGDIAEGYSVSREKKESFPLTVTSAQKNPTAFYLCASSEGGTDTQYFGPGTRLTVL.